This TCR beta chain was identified in a study of naive CD8 T cells in extremely preterm neonates. Germline loops: CDR1 LGHNA, CDR2 YSLEER. The J segment lost 5 bases and the V segment lost 1 base, leaving 11 bases of the junction unmatched. The CDR3 extends over 17 amino acids. Generated by immunoSEQ multiplex PCR, the TCRdb table keeps only in-frame clones and is missing some. Of 3,900 or so clones in the sample, approximately 97% were seen once. This TCR was sampled from a human donor in good health. Material for sequencing was naive CD8+ T cells from blood. The V call is TRBV4-3, the J call TRBJ2-1, with 7 bases that match TRBD2. In DNA, the CDR3 is TGCGCCAGCAGCCAAGCATTCCTGAGCGGGATTCACAATGAGCAGTTCTTC. This encodes CASSQAFLSGIHNEQFF.